What follows is one TCR beta chain and its context. This specimen belongs to a study of blood T cell repertoires in COVID-19. Study context: COVID-19 samples from acute and convalescent phases originated in the United States, Italy and Spain. The analysed material was cDNA or gDNA that came from T cells, B-cell-depleted T cells, or PBMCs.

Germline CDR1 DFQATT, CDR2 SNEGSKA (reference sequence). This CDR3 has 11 residues. The V gene lost 7 bases and the J gene lost 5 bases, with 11 bases spanning the gap. In the source study's methods: From reference gene primer amplification, estimates of nucleated cell counts were derived. Measured with immunoSEQ multiplex PCR; TCRdb has only the in-frame clones, and not every one. The V and J calls and the clone size are those of that table, but D and trimming were determined from the DNA. The table shows about 140,000 clones, with more than 70% occurring only once. The sequencing input was peripheral blood. This receptor was obtained from a woman aged 55 to 70 with acute or convalescent COVID-19. The chain employs TRBV20-1 and TRBJ2-5, with unresolved D. CDR3 region: CSGSPRETQYF. The CDR3 DNA sequence: TGCAGTGGGTCACCCCGGGAGACCCAGTACTTC.